Listed below are T cell receptor beta chains from one sample, sequenced in a study of post-analysis software for immune sequencing data. MiXCR, run by TCRdb on the PCR reads, gives a single entry per CDR3 protein. The data show 750,000 to 950,000 distinct CDR3 sequences, roughly 46% seen once. Sequencing was done on a sample of blood. The receptors here all came from a girl between 5 and 17 years old with multiple sclerosis. Both conserved end residues are trimmed from each CDR3.

j_gene: .
v_gene: TRBV12-3/TRBV12-4
CDR3aa: ASRWDRVEETQY

j_gene: TRBJ2-3
v_gene: TRBV4-2
CDR3aa: ASSFSGRPTDTQY

j_gene: TRBJ2-1
v_gene: TRBV15
CDR3aa: ATSRDLSGSRGEGQF

j_gene: TRBJ2-3
v_gene: TRBV29-1
CDR3aa: SVPGQGGDTQY

j_gene: TRBJ1-4
v_gene: TRBV20-1
CDR3aa: SASGGQGTTNEKLF

j_gene: TRBJ2-1
v_gene: TRBV12-3/TRBV12-4
CDR3aa: AITPSSYNEQF

j_gene: TRBJ2-4
v_gene: TRBV5-1
CDR3aa: ASSPGLAGEGIQY

j_gene: TRBJ2-1
v_gene: TRBV7-3
CDR3aa: ASSSTSGRLDEQF

j_gene: TRBJ2-3
v_gene: TRBV7-3
CDR3aa: AGSLSGFTDTQY

j_gene: TRBJ1-2
v_gene: TRBV7-2
CDR3aa: ASSPLGTGGNYGYT

j_gene: TRBJ2-6
v_gene: TRBV20-1
CDR3aa: SAPRTPGANVLT

j_gene: TRBJ1-1
v_gene: TRBV7-2
CDR3aa: ASSPAPTGPSEAF

j_gene: TRBJ2-7
v_gene: TRBV15
CDR3aa: ATSPGGNEQY

j_gene: TRBJ2-1
v_gene: TRBV7-2
CDR3aa: ASSRGLAGGHQSSYNEQF

j_gene: TRBJ1-5
v_gene: TRBV12-3/TRBV12-4
CDR3aa: ASSWGDSNQPQH

j_gene: .
v_gene: TRBV6-5
CDR3aa: ASSYSNPLAESYEQY

j_gene: TRBJ2-5
v_gene: TRBV12-3/TRBV12-4
CDR3aa: ASSVTESGGAETQY

j_gene: TRBJ1-2
v_gene: TRBV29-1
CDR3aa: SVRAQGTDYGYT

j_gene: TRBJ2-1
v_gene: TRBV20-1
CDR3aa: SARGLAGENNEQF

j_gene: TRBJ2-1
v_gene: TRBV4-2
CDR3aa: ASSQTRRLGVFEQF

j_gene: TRBJ2-3
v_gene: TRBV18
CDR3aa: ASSPPTSGNTQY

j_gene: TRBJ2-7
v_gene: TRBV28
CDR3aa: ASRYPGQGSYEQY

j_gene: TRBJ2-1
v_gene: TRBV9
CDR3aa: ASSVGAGASYNEQF

j_gene: TRBJ2-7
v_gene: TRBV7-2
CDR3aa: ASSLLTASSYEQY

j_gene: TRBJ2-7
v_gene: TRBV14
CDR3aa: ASSQDSLYEQY

j_gene: TRBJ2-4
v_gene: TRBV5-6
CDR3aa: ASSFTGVNIQY

j_gene: TRBJ2-7
v_gene: TRBV2
CDR3aa: ASGTGSSYEQY

j_gene: TRBJ2-7
v_gene: TRBV29-1
CDR3aa: SVVSTGGLSDEQY

j_gene: TRBJ2-7
v_gene: TRBV7-9
CDR3aa: ASSLLGLGTYEQY

j_gene: TRBJ2-4
v_gene: TRBV6-1
CDR3aa: ASSPKPLAKNIQY

j_gene: TRBJ2-3
v_gene: TRBV9
CDR3aa: ASSVVPTDTQY

j_gene: TRBJ2-7
v_gene: TRBV11-2
CDR3aa: AGSPISETGDEQY